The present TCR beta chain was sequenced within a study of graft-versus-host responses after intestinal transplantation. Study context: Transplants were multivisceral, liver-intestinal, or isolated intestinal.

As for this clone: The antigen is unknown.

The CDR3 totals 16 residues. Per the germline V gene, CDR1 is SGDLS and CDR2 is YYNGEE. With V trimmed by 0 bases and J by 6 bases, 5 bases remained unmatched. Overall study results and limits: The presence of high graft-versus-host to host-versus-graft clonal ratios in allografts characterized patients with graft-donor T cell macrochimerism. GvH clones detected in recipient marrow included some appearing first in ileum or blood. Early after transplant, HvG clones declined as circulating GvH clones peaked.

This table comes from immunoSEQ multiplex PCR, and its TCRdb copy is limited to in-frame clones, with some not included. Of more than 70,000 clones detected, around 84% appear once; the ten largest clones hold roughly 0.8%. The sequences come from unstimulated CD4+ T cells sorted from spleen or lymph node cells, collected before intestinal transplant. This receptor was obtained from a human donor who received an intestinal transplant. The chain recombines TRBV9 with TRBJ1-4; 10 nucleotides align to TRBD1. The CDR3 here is CASSVGHGQGDEKLFF. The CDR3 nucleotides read TGTGCCAGCAGCGTAGGGCACGGACAGGGGGATGAAAAACTGTTTTTT. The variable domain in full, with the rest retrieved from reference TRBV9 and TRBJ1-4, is DSGVTQTPKHLITATGQRVTLRCSPRSGDLSVYWYQQSLDQGLQFLIQYYNGEERAKGNILERFSAQQFPDLHSELNLSSLELGDSALYFCASSVGHGQGDEKLFFGSGTQLSVL.